This T cell receptor (beta chain) emerged from a study of blood T cell repertoires in COVID-19. Study as a whole: Spain, Italy and the United States supplied samples that represented acute and convalescent COVID-19. Sources were T cells, B-cell-depleted T cells, or PBMCs; the material itself was cDNA or gDNA.

Assay used: immunoSEQ multiplex PCR; TCRdb lists only in-frame clones, some missing. Of around 15,000 clones in the sample, about nine tenths are singletons; the top ten hold 10%. This clone was found once. There are 18 residues in the CDR3. The chain links TRBV21-1 to TRBJ1-4; TRBD1, as called in the table, went unchecked against the DNA. TRBV21-1 is deemed a pseudogene. Sequenced input: peripheral blood. The clonotype comes from an elderly man with acute or convalescent COVID-19. The CDR3 loop is CASSKLGTGASPNEKLFF. CDR3 in DNA: TGTGCCAGCAGCAAATTAGGGACAGGGGCTTCTCCTAATGAAAAACTGTTTTTT.